The sequence of this TCR beta chain was determined in a study of radiotherapy plus CTLA-4 blockade in lung cancer. Clones were read by immunoSEQ multiplex PCR, and TCRdb kept only the in-frame ones, dropping some. Found here are about 49,000 clones, around 69% of them singletons; the top ten hold more than 9.5%. The CDR3 extends over 15 amino acids. Unmatched junction bases numbered 7, after V lost 7 bases and J lost 3 bases. Germline CDR1 and CDR2: WNHNN and SYGVQD (reference sequence). The rearrangement joins TRBV10-1 to TRBJ2-1, with TRBD2 matching 9 bases. The source was peripheral blood, collected from a patient treated with radiotherapy plus ipilimumab. The source of this sequence is a human donor with non-small cell lung cancer who had stable disease on radiotherapy plus ipilimumab. Here the CDR3 DNA reads TGCGCCAGCACTAGCGGGGACGGCGTCTACAATGAGCAGTTCTTC. This encodes CASTSGDGVYNEQFF.